This T cell receptor beta chain was documented in a study of T cells in Graves' hyperthyroidism and ophthalmopathy. The CDR3 spans 14 residues. V was clipped by 2 bases and J by 9 bases, with 14 bases between them. Germline loops: CDR1 SGHTA, CDR2 FQGTGA. A note on this clonotype: A much larger clone sits a single nucleotide away, making a read error possible.

Amplification of TCR beta CDR3 regions used RNA as the template. The study used the HTBI primer set for a first-round RT-PCR of the TCR CDR3. A single record per CDR3 protein comes from TCRdb applying MiXCR to the multiplex PCR reads. The sample holds a few hundred thousand distinct CDR3 sequences, 17% seen once. This TCR derives from a woman in her late teens or twenties with Graves' ophthalmopathy. V usage is TRBV7-3 and J usage is TRBJ2-1; D gene unclear. The material sequenced was blood. The DNA of the CDR3 is TGTGCCAGCAGCTTACTGGGGTTCAACATTGAGCAGTTCTTC. Translated, it gives CASSLLGFNIEQFF.